Below are 5 T cell receptor beta chains sequenced from a single sample in a study of memory CD4+ T cells and cytomegalovirus serostatus. The sort gate was single viable CD3+CD4+CD8-CD45RO+ cells for memory CD4+ T cells. Here immunoSEQ multiplex PCR was the method, and the copy in TCRdb shows in-frame clones only, minus some. The sample shows about 82,000 clones, approximately 80% of them seen only once. Sequencing was performed on memory CD4+ T cells from blood. The receptors originated from an adult in good health and CMV-seronegative.

This chain connects TRBV6-1 to TRBJ1-2; D uncertain. V was cut by 7 bases and J by 0 bases, with 12 bases left in between. The CDR3 totals 14 residues. Germline values: CDR1 MNHNS, CDR2 SASEGT. CDR3 amino acids: CASTGSEANYGYTF. The DNA of the CDR3 is TGTGCCAGCACGGGCTCCGAAGCTAACTATGGCTACACCTTC.

This clone was counted between two and nine times. The chain employs TRBV4-1 and TRBJ2-7; the D gene is possibly TRBD1 (5 bases). Germline V gene sequence: CDR1 MGHRA, CDR2 YSYEKL. The length of the CDR3 is 17 residues. Between the trimmed V and J ends, which lost 4 bases and 2 bases, there was a span of 21 bases. CDR3: CASSLPEGGRTPYEQYF. The CDR3 coding sequence is TGCGCCAGCAGCCTCCCAGAAGGTGGCAGGACACCCTACGAGCAGTACTTC.

The genes are TRBV7-2 and TRBJ1-5; 9 bases line up with TRBD1. This CDR3 contains 16 residues. CDR1 is SGHTA and CDR2 is FQGNSA in the germline V gene. The junction had 7 bases not matched to a gene; V was cut back by 2 bases and J by 5 bases. The CDR3 sequence is CASSLYQGQGYQPQHF. For the CDR3, the DNA is TGTGCCAGCAGCTTATACCAGGGACAGGGATATCAGCCCCAGCATTTT.

V and J are TRBV5-4 and TRBJ2-5, with 13 bases matching TRBD2. CDR3 size: 15 residues. J lost 4 bases, V lost 4 bases, and 4 bases had no gene match. CDR1 is SGHNT and CDR2 is YYREEE in the germline V gene (reference sequence). The CDR3: CASSKLAGGPETQYF. In DNA form, the CDR3 reads TGTGCCAGCAGCAAACTAGCGGGGGGGCCAGAGACCCAGTACTTC.

The rearrangement joins TRBV7-2 to TRBJ2-1; D might be TRBD1 (7 bases). The germline V and J ends were trimmed by 3 bases and 6 bases, with 18 bases remaining between them. The CDR3 is 16 amino acids. Germline V gene lookup returns CDR1 SGHTA and CDR2 FQGNSA. This CDR3 reads CASSLARRGLGNEQFF. In nucleotides, the CDR3 is TGTGCCAGCAGCTTGGCCCGGAGGGGGCTAGGCAATGAGCAGTTCTTC.